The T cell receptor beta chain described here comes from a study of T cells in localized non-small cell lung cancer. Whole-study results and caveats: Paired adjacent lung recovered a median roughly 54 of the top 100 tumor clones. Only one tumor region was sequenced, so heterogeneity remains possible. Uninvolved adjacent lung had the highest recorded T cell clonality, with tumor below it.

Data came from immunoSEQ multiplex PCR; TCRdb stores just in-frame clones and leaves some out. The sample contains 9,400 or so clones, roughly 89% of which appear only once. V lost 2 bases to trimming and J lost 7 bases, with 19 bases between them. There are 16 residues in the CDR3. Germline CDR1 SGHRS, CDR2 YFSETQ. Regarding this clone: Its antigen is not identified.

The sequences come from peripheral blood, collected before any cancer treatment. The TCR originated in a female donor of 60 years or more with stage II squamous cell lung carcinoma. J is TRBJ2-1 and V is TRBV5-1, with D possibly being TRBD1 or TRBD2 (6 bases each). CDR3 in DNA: TGCGCCAGCAGCTTCTCGGGGGCCCTAGGGGGGAATGAGCAGTTCTTC. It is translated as CASSFSGALGGNEQFF.